This T cell receptor (beta chain) derives from a study of T cells in Graves' hyperthyroidism and ophthalmopathy. Amplified TCR beta CDR3 regions came from RNA transcripts. First-round RT-PCR targeting the TCR CDR3 was performed with the HTBI primer set. TCRdb passed the multiplex PCR reads through MiXCR, listing each CDR3 protein once. The sample contains roughly 650,000 distinct CDR3 sequences, around 16% of which appear only once. CDR3 size: 15 residues. V was cut by 10 bases and J by 2 bases, with 20 bases left in between. Only a few counts were recorded for this clonotype. The receptor's source is a woman aged 40 to 55 with Graves' ophthalmopathy. The chain combines TRBV12-3 or TRBV12-4 with TRBJ1-1, with unresolved D. The sequenced material came from blood. The CDR3 DNA sequence: TGTGCCACCAAGTCTTCGGCGCGGGGAAACACTGAAGCTTTCTTT. Translating gives CATKSSARGNTEAFF.